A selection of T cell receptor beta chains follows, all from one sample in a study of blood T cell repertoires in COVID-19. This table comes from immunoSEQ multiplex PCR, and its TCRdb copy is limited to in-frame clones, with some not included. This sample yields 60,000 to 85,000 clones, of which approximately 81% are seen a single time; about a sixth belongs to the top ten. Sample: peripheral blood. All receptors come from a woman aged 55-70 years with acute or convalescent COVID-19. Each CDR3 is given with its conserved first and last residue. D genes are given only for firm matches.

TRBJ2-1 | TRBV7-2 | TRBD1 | CASSLAGQGFNEQFF
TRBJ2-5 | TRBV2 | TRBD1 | CASSRDRGFWETQYF
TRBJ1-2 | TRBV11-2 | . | CASSRGGRGTNYGYTF
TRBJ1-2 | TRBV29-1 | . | CSVEDRRGVDGYTF
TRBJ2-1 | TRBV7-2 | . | CASSPSGAYNEQFF
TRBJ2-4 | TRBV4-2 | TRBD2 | CASSQEGRGAAAKNIQYF
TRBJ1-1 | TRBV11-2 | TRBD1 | CASSLGDRGKAFF
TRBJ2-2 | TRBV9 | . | CASSLKRTPNTGELFF
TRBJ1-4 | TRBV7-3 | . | CASSSGKDEKLFF
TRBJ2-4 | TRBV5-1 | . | CASSTEGLGTKNIQYF
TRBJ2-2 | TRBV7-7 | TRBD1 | CASSAGQGYTGELFF
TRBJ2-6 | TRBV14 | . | CASSQARTGANVLTF
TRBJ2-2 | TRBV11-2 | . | CASSPIRGSTGELFF
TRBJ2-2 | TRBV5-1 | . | CASSLEWGPGELFF
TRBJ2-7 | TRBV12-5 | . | CASGLCMGPCEQYF
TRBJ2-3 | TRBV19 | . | CASSIDKTFAQYF
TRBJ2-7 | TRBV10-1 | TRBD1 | CASSAGQTVYEQYF
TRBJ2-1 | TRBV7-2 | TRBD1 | CASSLETGTGANNEQFF
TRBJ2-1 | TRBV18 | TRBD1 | CASSPRTGRADNEQFF
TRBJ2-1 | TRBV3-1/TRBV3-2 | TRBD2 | CASSQGGGYNEQFF
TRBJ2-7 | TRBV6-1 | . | CASSEVRTAYEQYF
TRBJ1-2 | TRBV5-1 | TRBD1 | CASTIAGTGNGYTF
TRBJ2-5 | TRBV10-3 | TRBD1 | CAIQGEAETQYF
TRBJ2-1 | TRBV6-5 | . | CASSYGQTSYNEQFF
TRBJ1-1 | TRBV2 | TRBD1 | CASSEQGAGGPEAFF
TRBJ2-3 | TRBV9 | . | CASSSGTYADTQYF
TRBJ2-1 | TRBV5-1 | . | CASSLVGSHLYNEQFF
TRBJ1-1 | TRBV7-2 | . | CASSSSGLGTEAFF
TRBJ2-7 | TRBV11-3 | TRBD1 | CASSLDRQGHEQYF
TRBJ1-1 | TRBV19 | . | CASSILQVNTEAFF
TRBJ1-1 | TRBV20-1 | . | CSALDAHEAFF
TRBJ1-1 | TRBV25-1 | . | CASSLQGKGAEAFF